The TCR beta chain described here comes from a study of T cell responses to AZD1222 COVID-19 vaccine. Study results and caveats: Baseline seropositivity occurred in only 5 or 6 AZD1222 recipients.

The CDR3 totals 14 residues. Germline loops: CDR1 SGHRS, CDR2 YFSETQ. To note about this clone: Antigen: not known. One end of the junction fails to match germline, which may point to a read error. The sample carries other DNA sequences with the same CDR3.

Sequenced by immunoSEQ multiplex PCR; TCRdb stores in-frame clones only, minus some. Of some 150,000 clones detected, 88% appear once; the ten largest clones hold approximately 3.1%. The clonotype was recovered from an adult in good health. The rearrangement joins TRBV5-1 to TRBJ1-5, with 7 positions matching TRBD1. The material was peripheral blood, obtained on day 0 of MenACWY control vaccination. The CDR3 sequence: CASSLEGGNQPQHF. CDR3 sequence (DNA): TGCGCCAGCAGCTTGGAAGGGGGCAACCAGCCCCAGCATTTT.